Listed here are 25 T cell receptor beta chains from one sample, sequenced in a study of blood T cell repertoires in COVID-19 (dated by TCRdb to 2020 to 2021). The method behind the library was the immunoSEQ multiplex PCR assay. TCRdb holds this immuneACCESS table with in-frame rearrangements only. Some clones are missing; in checked studies, unresolved V genes explain under half, and the rest has no known cause. The sample includes about 270,000 clones, with 81% observed a single time. Under 3% of the sample goes to the ten largest clones. The sample comprised peripheral blood. These receptors all stem from a woman aged 60-75 years with active or convalescent COVID-19.

V and J are TRBV5-6 and TRBJ1-3; D possibly corresponds to TRBD1 (5 bases). There are 16 residues in the CDR3. Germline CDR1 reads SGHDT; CDR2 reads YYEEEE. Trimming stripped 2 bases from V and 4 bases from J, with 16 bases between. The CDR3 coding sequence is TGTGCCAGCAGCTTCTTCCGGCCGGAGGGGGGAAACACCATATATTTT. Its protein is CASSFFRPEGGNTIYF.

The chain recombines TRBV4-3 with TRBJ2-3; 9 bases are shared with TRBD2. From germline, CDR1 is LGHNA and CDR2 YSLEER. V lost 0 bases, J lost 2 bases, and 9 bases stayed unmatched. CDR3 size: 18 residues. CDR3 DNA sequence: TGCGCCAGCAGCCAAGATCTATGGCTAGCGGGGCCCACAGATACGCAGTATTTT. Its translation is CASSQDLWLAGPTDTQYF.

This clone has a handful of counts. The chain couples TRBV13 to TRBJ1-3; a possible D gene is TRBD1 (5 bases). The V end lost 3 bases, the J end lost 0 bases, and 12 bases lay between the germline ends. The V gene's germline CDR1 is PRHDT and CDR2 FYEKMQ (reference sequence). The CDR3 has 16 residues. The CDR3 here is CASSFRGTPSGNTIYF. As DNA, the CDR3 is TGTGCCAGCAGCTTTAGGGGCACCCCCTCTGGAAACACCATATATTTT. The full variable domain, its missing parts supplied by reference TRBV13 and TRBJ1-3, is AAGVIQSPRHLIKEKRETATLKCYPIPRHDTVYWYQQGPGQDPQFLISFYEKMQSDKGSIPDRFSAQQFSDYHSELNMSSLELGDSALYFCASSFRGTPSGNTIYFGEGSWLTVV.

The chain carries TRBV29-1 and TRBJ1-4; D may be TRBD1 (5 bases). Deletions cut 4 bases from V and 7 bases from J, with 10 bases between. In germline, CDR1 is SQVTM, CDR2 ANQGSEA. CDR3 length: 12 amino acids. The CDR3 loop reads CSVAQGGEKLFF. In DNA form, the CDR3 reads TGCAGCGTTGCCCAGGGTGGTGAAAAACTGTTTTTT. Full variable domain (missing parts from reference TRBV29-1 and TRBJ1-4): SAVISQKPSRDICQRGTSLTIQCQVDSQVTMMFWYRQQPGQSLTLIATANQGSEATYESGFVIDKFPISRPNLTFSTLTVSNMSPEDSSIYLCSVAQGGEKLFFGSGTQLSVL.

This clone was seen once. The chain links TRBV7-8 to TRBJ2-3, with 15 positions matching TRBD2. J gave up 4 bases and V 4 bases, and 9 bases lay outside the gene matches. The germline gives CDR1 SGHVS, CDR2 FQNEAQ. The CDR3 is 18 amino acids. CDR3 residues: CASSSGLAGGLAADTQYF. The CDR3 DNA follows: TGTGCCAGCAGCTCGGGACTAGCGGGGGGCCTGGCAGCAGATACGCAGTATTTT.

This clone was counted a single time. This chain links TRBV7-9 with TRBJ1-2, with D uncertain. Germline V gene lookup returns CDR1 SEHNR and CDR2 FQNEAQ (reference sequence). CDR3 length equals 15 residues. V lost 2 bases to trimming and J lost 0 bases, with 10 bases between them. CDR3 amino acids: CASSLNPMSNYGYTF. Here the CDR3 DNA reads TGTGCCAGCAGCTTAAACCCTATGTCTAACTATGGCTACACCTTC.

The chain joins TRBV14 to TRBJ1-2; a possible D gene is TRBD1 (5 bases). Germline-derived CDR1 and CDR2 are SGHDN and FVKESK. This CDR3 is 14 amino acids long. The V gene lost 2 bases and the J gene lost 4 bases, with 11 bases spanning the gap. CDR3: CASSQIRVGYGYTF. In DNA form, the CDR3 reads TGTGCCAGCAGCCAAATCAGGGTCGGCTATGGCTACACCTTC.

The rearrangement joins TRBV3-1 (or the pseudogene TRBV3-2) to TRBJ2-2; 9 positions match TRBD2. In germline, CDR1 is LGHDT, CDR2 YNNKEL (reference sequence). Trimming removed 3 bases from V and 6 bases from J; junction bases left unmatched: 5. The CDR3 sequence is 15 residues long. The CDR3 is CASSQAGGGAGELFF. In nucleotides, the CDR3 is TGTGCCAGCAGCCAGGCGGGCGGGGGGGCCGGGGAGCTGTTTTTT.

This rearrangement joins TRBV5-5 to TRBJ1-2; 7 nucleotides align to TRBD1. The CDR3 extends over 13 amino acids. Germline CDR1 SGHKS, CDR2 YYEKEE (reference sequence). V dropped 1 base and J dropped 4; count of bases not matched to a gene: 1. The chain's CDR3 is CASSLPGGYGYTF. In nucleotides, the CDR3 is TGTGCCAGCAGCTTGCCAGGGGGCTATGGCTACACCTTC.

Comment on this clone: The junction and the germline gene differ at one end; a read error may be behind it. V is TRBV7-2 and J is TRBJ1-2; the match to TRBD1 covers 9 bases. Germline values: CDR1 SGHTA, CDR2 FQGNSA. This CDR3 is built from 12 residues. CDR3: CASSFPQGAGDF. The CDR3 DNA is TGTGCCAGCAGCTTCCCACAGGGGGCGGGGGACTTC.

The chain joins TRBV3-1 (or the pseudogene TRBV3-2) to TRBJ2-1, with 10 bases matching TRBD1. Germline V gene sequence: CDR1 LGHDT, CDR2 YNNKEL (reference sequence). The CDR3 has 16 residues. After removal of 3 bases from V and 0 bases from J, the junction contained 2 bases not matched to a gene. CDR3 sequence reads: CASSQTGGGSYNEQFF. The CDR3 DNA follows: TGTGCCAGCAGCCAGACAGGGGGCGGCTCCTACAATGAGCAGTTCTTC.

This clone occurred a few times. The chain is built from TRBV5-5 and TRBJ1-2; 11 nucleotides line up with TRBD1. Germline V gene lookup returns CDR1 SGHKS and CDR2 YYEKEE (reference sequence). The CDR3 loop spans 17 amino acids. Trimming at V came to 6 bases and at J to 3 bases, leaving 13 bases not matched to a gene. The CDR3 nucleotides are TGTGCCAGCACCTTCGGGACAGGGGGTCTCAGGGACTATGGCTACACCTTC. It encodes CASTFGTGGLRDYGYTF.

V and J are TRBV5-1 and TRBJ2-1, with 7 bases that match TRBD1. The germline V gene has CDR1 SGHRS and CDR2 YFSETQ. The CDR3 has 16 residues. With 0 bases clipped from V and 3 bases from J, the junction kept 6 bases outside the gene matches. CDR3 sequence: CASSLEGQLYYNEQFF. The CDR3 DNA reads as TGCGCCAGCAGCTTGGAGGGACAGCTCTACTACAATGAGCAGTTCTTC.

CDR3: CASSEALLGGDSYNEQFF. The DNA of the CDR3 is TGTGCCAGCAGTGAAGCGCTTCTGGGGGGGGACTCCTACAATGAGCAGTTCTTC. The rearrangement links TRBV6-1 to TRBJ2-1, with TRBD2 identical over 7 bases. V lost 0 bases and J lost 0; bases outside the gene matches: 8. The CDR3 loop spans 18 amino acids. CDR1 and CDR2 from the germline V gene are MNHNS and SASEGT.

The V gene is TRBV25-1, the J gene TRBJ1-2; possible D gene TRBD1, 6 bases. CDR1 and CDR2 from the germline V gene are MGHDK and SYGVNS. The ends were cut back, 3 bases at V and 7 bases at J, with 9 bases in the middle. The CDR3 spans 12 residues. CDR3 DNA: TGTGCCAGCAGTGACGGGGGGCCTGGCTACACCTTC. Residues: CASSDGGPGYTF.

This clone was seen a single time. The chain has TRBV27 and TRBJ2-3; 7 nucleotides agree with TRBD1. The CDR3 spans 13 residues. From germline, CDR1 is MNHEY and CDR2 SMNVEV (reference sequence). The J segment lost 4 bases and the V segment lost 7 bases, leaving 5 bases of the junction unmatched. Here the CDR3 reads CASNGQGADTQYF. Here the CDR3 DNA reads TGTGCCAGCAACGGGCAGGGGGCAGATACGCAGTATTTT.

This rearrangement joins TRBV7-8 to TRBJ2-3; 13 bases align to TRBD2. Germline V gives CDR1 SGHVS, CDR2 FQNEAQ. This CDR3 is built from 15 residues. The V and J ends lost 4 bases and 4 bases, in that order; junction bases with no gene match: 2. The CDR3 DNA follows: TGTGCCAGCAGCTCCACTAGCGGGGGGGCAGATACGCAGTATTTT. The encoded protein is CASSSTSGGADTQYF.

CDR3 residues: CASSVVYNEQFF. In nucleotides, the CDR3 is TGTGCCAGCAGCGTCGTCTACAATGAGCAGTTCTTC. The chain employs TRBV7-9 and TRBJ2-1; D is uncertain. The CDR3 sequence is 12 residues long. Germline assignment: CDR1 SEHNR and CDR2 FQNEAQ (reference sequence). Between the trimmed V and J ends, which lost 5 bases and 3 bases, there was a span of 5 bases. Supplemented by reference TRBV7-9 and TRBJ2-1, the full variable domain reads DTGVSQNPRHKITKRGQNVTFRCDPISEHNRLYWYRQTLGQGPEFLTYFQNEAQLEKSRLLSDRFSAERPKGSFSTLEIQRTEQGDSAMYLCASSVVYNEQFFGPGTRLTVL.

This clone was found once. The chain couples TRBV5-4 to TRBJ2-2, with D perhaps TRBD1 (6 bases). The germline CDR1 and CDR2 sequences are SGHNT and YYREEE (reference sequence). The CDR3 consists of 17 residues. Trimming shortened V by 3 bases and J by 4 bases, and 19 bases separated the two germline ends. CDR3 bases: TGTGCCAGCAGCTACAGGGTCTCCCCAGCGAGCACCGGGGAGCTGTTTTTT. Residues: CASSYRVSPASTGELFF. Combining the CDR3 with reference TRBV5-4 and TRBJ2-2 gives the whole variable domain ETGVTQSPTHLIKTRGQQVTLRCSSQSGHNTVSWYQQALGQGPQFIFQYYREEENGRGNFPPRFSGLQFPNYSSELNVNALELDDSALYLCASSYRVSPASTGELFFGEGSRLTVL.

This clone was seen just once. The chain couples TRBV6-6 to TRBJ2-1; D is ambiguous. Trimming took off 6 bases at V and 0 bases at J, with 12 bases between the two ends. Germline V gives CDR1 MNHNY, CDR2 SVGAGI (reference sequence). This CDR3 comprises 15 residues. The CDR3 nucleotides are TGTGCCAGCAGATTAGAGATAAGCTCCTACAATGAGCAGTTCTTC. This translates into CASRLEISSYNEQFF.

The V and J genes are TRBV6-5 and TRBJ2-2; D unresolved. Germline CDR1 MNHEY, CDR2 SVGAGI. V lost 2 bases and J lost 4, with 8 bases in between. The CDR3 has 14 residues. This chain's CDR3 is CASSYGAGTGELFF. CDR3 nucleotides: TGTGCCAGCAGTTACGGTGCAGGCACCGGGGAGCTGTTTTTT.

This clone occurred a few times. The chain combines TRBV2 with TRBJ1-6; D perhaps matches TRBD1 (6 bases). The CDR3 runs to 16 residues. The V gene's germline CDR1 is SNHLY and CDR2 FYNNEI. The V and J ends lost 7 bases and 0 bases respectively, with 13 bases between them. CDR3 nucleotide sequence: TGTGCCAGCACTCGAGACAGGAGCTCCTATAATTCACCCCTCCACTTT. This translates into CASTRDRSSYNSPLHF. The complete variable domain, with remaining parts taken from reference TRBV2 and TRBJ1-6, reads EPEVTQTPSHQVTQMGQEVILRCVPISNHLYFYWYRQILGQKVEFLVSFYNNEISEKSEIFDDQFSVERPDGSNFTLKIRSTKLEDSAMYFCASTRDRSSYNSPLHFGNGTRLTVT.

The rearrangement joins TRBV3-1 (or the pseudogene TRBV3-2) to TRBJ1-2; tentative D call: TRBD1 (5 bases). V gave up 0 bases and J gave up 7 bases, with 24 bases separating them. This CDR3 has 18 residues. CDR1 is LGHDT and CDR2 is YNNKEL in the germline V gene (reference sequence). DNA of the CDR3: TGTGCCAGCAGCCAAGATCTGACTGGGGGGTCAAGAGGTAGTGGCTACACCTTC. Protein: CASSQDLTGGSRGSGYTF.

This clone was found a few times. The chain employs TRBV7-3 and TRBJ2-3; TRBD1 matches 9 bases. Per germline, CDR1 SGHTA and CDR2 FQGTGA. The CDR3 covers 14 residues. V lost 5 bases, J lost 4 bases, and 4 bases stayed unmatched. CDR3 sequence (DNA): TGTGCCAGCAGCGATCGGACAGGGGCAGATACGCAGTATTTT. Amino acids: CASSDRTGADTQYF.

V is TRBV10-3 and J is TRBJ1-5; a possible D gene is TRBD1 (6 bases). The V and J ends lost 7 bases and 5 bases respectively, with 12 bases between them. Germline values: CDR1 ENHRY, CDR2 SYGVKD. The CDR3 covers 13 residues. CDR3: CAITPTGDQPQHF. The CDR3 region has the DNA TGTGCCATCACTCCGACAGGTGATCAGCCCCAGCATTTT.